This passage covers 20 T cell receptor beta chains from one sample sequenced in a study of OX40 agonist ivuxolimab in advanced cancers. Generated by immunoSEQ multiplex PCR, the TCRdb table keeps only in-frame clones and is missing some. Of tens of thousands of clones in the sample, around 88% were seen once. Sequencing was performed on CD4+ or CD8+ T cells sorted from blood, taken in a trial of the OX40 agonist ivuxolimab. These receptors all stem from an adult with an advanced solid tumor such as melanoma, head and neck, liver or kidney cancer.

The gene calls are TRBV6-5 and TRBJ2-3, with D tentatively TRBD2 (6 bases). V lost 7 bases and J lost 2, with 16 bases in between. This CDR3 has 15 amino acids. Germline assignment: CDR1 MNHEY and CDR2 SVGAGI. CDR3 in DNA: TGTGCCAGCAAGCGGAGGGCACCATACACAGATACGCAGTATTTT. Encoded protein: CASKRRAPYTDTQYF.

The chain joins TRBV28 to TRBJ2-1; D is unresolved. This CDR3 spans 12 amino acids. The V end lost 5 bases, the J end lost 14 bases, and 16 bases lay between the germline ends. From germline, CDR1 is MDHEN and CDR2 SYDVKM. The CDR3: CASSPSGRAKFF. CDR3 bases: TGTGCCAGCAGTCCCTCCGGCAGAGCGAAGTTCTTC.

The rearrangement uses TRBV28 and TRBJ1-5; the D gene is possibly TRBD1 (5 bases). CDR1 and CDR2 (germline): MDHEN, SYDVKM. Between the trimmed V and J ends, which lost 3 bases and 0 bases, there was a span of 6 bases. The CDR3 consists of 14 residues. The CDR3 spells CASSFGGSNQPQHF. The CDR3 DNA sequence: TGTGCCAGCAGTTTCGGGGGTAGCAATCAGCCCCAGCATTTT.

This chain uses TRBV7-6 with TRBJ1-4; a weak D match, TRBD1 (6 bases). The CDR3 covers 15 residues. Germline V CDR1 and CDR2: SGHVS, FNYEAQ. The V gene lost 5 bases and the J gene lost 6 bases, with 16 bases spanning the gap. The CDR3 is CASSQLMQGHEKLFF. The CDR3 nucleotides read TGTGCCAGCAGCCAATTAATGCAGGGGCATGAAAAACTGTTTTTT.

The J gene is TRBJ1-5, the V gene TRBV30; 9 bases are shared with TRBD1. The CDR3 extends over 14 amino acids. V shed 3 bases, J shed 6 bases, and the junction held 6 bases outside the gene matches. CDR1 GTSNPN and CDR2 SVGIG come from the germline V gene (reference sequence). The DNA of the CDR3 is TGTGCCTGGAGCTGGACAGGGGCGGGTCAGCCCCAGCATTTT. Translation: CAWSWTGAGQPQHF.

The chain couples TRBV5-4 to TRBJ2-7, with D hard to call. Germline CDR1 is SGHNT and CDR2 is YYREEE (reference sequence). The CDR3 consists of 14 residues. V lost 7 bases, J lost 5 bases, and 19 bases lay in between. The CDR3 DNA is TGTGCCAGCTCTCTGTCGCCCCTTGGGAACGAGCAGTACTTC. This gives the protein CASSLSPLGNEQYF. The variable domain in full, with the rest retrieved from reference TRBV5-4 and TRBJ2-7, is ETGVTQSPTHLIKTRGQQVTLRCSSQSGHNTVSWYQQALGQGPQFIFQYYREEENGRGNFPPRFSGLQFPNYSSELNVNALELDDSALYLCASSLSPLGNEQYFGPGTRLTVT.

This chain joins TRBV2 and TRBJ2-3; D not resolved. V shed 5 bases and J shed 6 bases, with 9 bases lying between them. Germline assignment: CDR1 SNHLY and CDR2 FYNNEI. The CDR3 loop spans 12 amino acids. The CDR3 sequence is CASSSYGDTQYF. The CDR3 region has the DNA TGTGCCAGCAGTTCATACGGTGATACGCAGTATTTT.

This sequence joins TRBV2 and TRBJ2-3; TRBD2 matches at 7 bases. The germline gives CDR1 SNHLY, CDR2 FYNNEI. The CDR3 consists of 15 residues. V lost 4 bases to trimming and J lost 3 bases; unmatched junction nucleotides: 7. This CDR3 is CASSAVLAGTDTQYF. CDR3 nucleotide sequence: TGTGCCAGCAGTGCAGTATTAGCGGGTACAGATACGCAGTATTTT.

This chain links TRBV18 with TRBJ1-5, with TRBD1 matching 9 bases. There are 13 residues in the CDR3. With 4 bases clipped from V and 7 bases from J, the junction kept 2 bases outside the gene matches. Looked up from germline, CDR1 is KGHSH and CDR2 is LQKENI. CDR3 DNA: TGTGCCAGCTCACGGGACAGGGAACAGCCCCAGCATTTT. Residues: CASSRDREQPQHF. The full variable domain, completed using reference TRBV18 and TRBJ1-5, is NAGVMQNPRHLVRRRGQEARLRCSPMKGHSHVYWYRQLPEEGLKFMVYLQKENIIDESGMPKERFSAEFPKEGPSILRIQQVVRGDSAAYFCASSRDREQPQHFGDGTRLSIL.

V and J are TRBV25-1 and TRBJ1-3; D uncertain. There are 13 residues in the CDR3. Germline V CDR1 and CDR2: MGHDK, SYGVNS. The V and J ends lost 4 bases and 0 bases respectively, with 4 bases between them. Written as DNA, the CDR3 is TGTGCCAGCAGTGTTTCCTCTGGAAACACCATATATTTT. It encodes CASSVSSGNTIYF.

This rearrangement joins TRBV18 to TRBJ2-5, with 8 bases identical to TRBD2. Per germline, CDR1 KGHSH and CDR2 LQKENI. V was clipped by 4 bases and J by 2 bases; unmatched bases: 6. The CDR3 is made up of 15 amino acids. The CDR3 DNA is TGTGCCAGCTCACGGTCTAGCGGGCCTCAAGAGACCCAGTACTTC. Protein: CASSRSSGPQETQYF.

This chain joins TRBV11-3 and TRBJ1-1; no clear D. Looked up from germline, CDR1 is SGHNT and CDR2 is YENEEA. V lost 3 bases to trimming and J lost 7 bases, with 12 bases between them. This CDR3 is built from 13 residues. CDR3 in amino acids: CASSFNKDLEAFF. In DNA form, the CDR3 reads TGTGCCAGCAGCTTTAATAAGGACCTTGAAGCTTTCTTT.

CDR3 nucleotide sequence: TGTGCCAGCAGCGTAGTGGGTCGACCTGGAAACACCATATATTTT. Translation gives CASSVVGRPGNTIYF. The chain couples TRBV9 to TRBJ1-3; D gene ambiguous. V lost 0 bases and J 2 bases, leaving 9 bases between the germline ends. This CDR3 is built from 15 residues. Germline CDR1 SGDLS, CDR2 YYNGEE. Filled out from reference TRBV9 and TRBJ1-3, the complete variable domain reads DSGVTQTPKHLITATGQRVTLRCSPRSGDLSVYWYQQSLDQGLQFLIQYYNGEERAKGNILERFSAQQFPDLHSELNLSSLELGDSALYFCASSVVGRPGNTIYFGEGSWLTVV.

This chain uses TRBV18 with TRBJ1-5, with a tentative D call TRBD1 (6 bases). The germline V and J ends were trimmed by 4 bases and 7 bases, with 14 bases remaining between them. CDR1 and CDR2 (germline): KGHSH, LQKENI. CDR3 length: 14 residues. Here the CDR3 reads CASSQGGGGQPQHF. Written as DNA, the CDR3 is TGTGCCAGCTCACAAGGGGGGGGAGGACAGCCCCAGCATTTT.

The chain employs TRBV19 and TRBJ1-1, with 11 bases identical to TRBD1. Per the germline V gene, CDR1 is LNHDA and CDR2 is SQIVND (reference sequence). Losses at the gene ends were 3 bases for V and 3 bases for J; bases not matched to a gene: 12. The length of the CDR3 is 18 residues. CDR3 nucleotides: TGTGCCAGTAGTATTGTTGGAGGGACAGGGGGTGCGGACACTGAAGCTTTCTTT. Translation: CASSIVGGTGGADTEAFF.

This clone has just one count. This chain connects TRBV6-5 to TRBJ1-1, with 10 nucleotides matching TRBD1. This CDR3 has 15 residues. With 6 bases clipped from V and 4 bases from J, the junction kept 8 bases outside the gene matches. Germline lookup yields CDR1 MNHEY and CDR2 SVGAGI. This chain's CDR3 is CASRRTGGLGTEAFF. The CDR3 DNA reads TGTGCCAGCAGACGGACAGGGGGATTGGGCACTGAAGCTTTCTTT.

The genes are TRBV5-4 and TRBJ2-5, with 7 positions matching TRBD1. With V trimmed by 4 bases and J by 4 bases, 7 bases remained unmatched. Germline V gene sequence: CDR1 SGHNT, CDR2 YYREEE (reference sequence). The CDR3 covers 14 residues. This CDR3 reads CASSAGTERETQYF. Here the CDR3 DNA reads TGTGCCAGCAGCGCTGGGACAGAAAGAGAGACCCAGTACTTC.

V is TRBV7-9 and J is TRBJ1-4; possible D gene TRBD1, 5 bases. Germline V gene sequence: CDR1 SEHNR, CDR2 FQNEAQ (reference sequence). V was clipped by 3 bases and J by 7 bases, with 15 bases between them. CDR3 length: 15 amino acids. CDR3 nucleotides: TGTGCCAGCAGCTTTTCCGGGACCTTTTCTGAAAAACTGTTTTTT. Protein: CASSFSGTFSEKLFF.

This clone was counted only a few times. The rearrangement joins TRBV15 to TRBJ2-3; maybe TRBD1 (6 bases). This CDR3 has 19 residues. With 5 bases removed from V and 0 bases from J, the gap between germline ends came to 24 bases. From germline, CDR1 is LNHNV and CDR2 YYDKDF (reference sequence). CDR3: CATSLKGGSWGKSTDTQYF. As DNA, the CDR3 is TGTGCCACCAGCCTAAAAGGGGGTAGTTGGGGGAAAAGCACAGATACGCAGTATTTT.

V gene TRBV21-1 combines with J gene TRBJ2-7; TRBD1, the table's D call, lacks a check against the DNA. TRBV21-1 is designated a pseudogene. The CDR3 contains 16 residues. The CDR3 DNA follows: TGTGCCAGCAGCGGGACAGGCGTGTTGGGGGCCTACGAGCAGTACTTC. It codes for CASSGTGVLGAYEQYF.